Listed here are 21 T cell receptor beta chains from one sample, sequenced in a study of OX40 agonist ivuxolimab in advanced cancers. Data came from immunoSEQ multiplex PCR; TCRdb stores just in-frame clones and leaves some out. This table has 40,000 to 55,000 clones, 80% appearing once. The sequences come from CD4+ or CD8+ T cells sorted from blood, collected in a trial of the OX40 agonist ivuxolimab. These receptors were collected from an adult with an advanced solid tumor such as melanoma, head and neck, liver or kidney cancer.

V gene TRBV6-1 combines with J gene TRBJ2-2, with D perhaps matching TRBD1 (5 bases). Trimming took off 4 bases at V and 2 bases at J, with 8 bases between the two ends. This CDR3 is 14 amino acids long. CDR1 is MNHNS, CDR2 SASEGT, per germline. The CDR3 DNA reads TGTGCCAGCAGTGGACAGATCAACACCGGGGAGCTGTTTTTT. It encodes CASSGQINTGELFF.

CDR3 nucleotide sequence: TGCGCCAGCAGCCAACAACAGACGAGCTCCTACAATGAGCAGTTCTTC. Protein: CASSQQQTSSYNEQFF. This chain links TRBV4-1 with TRBJ2-1; no clear D gene. Trimming left V 2 bases short and J 0 bases short, with 11 bases between. Per the germline V gene, CDR1 is MGHRA and CDR2 is YSYEKL. The CDR3 is 16 amino acids.

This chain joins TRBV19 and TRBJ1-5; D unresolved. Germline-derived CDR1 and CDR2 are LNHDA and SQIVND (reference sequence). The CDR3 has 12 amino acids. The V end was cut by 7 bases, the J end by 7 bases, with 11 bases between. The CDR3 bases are TGTGCCAGTACCAAAAGCCGCCAGCCCCAGCATTTT. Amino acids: CASTKSRQPQHF.

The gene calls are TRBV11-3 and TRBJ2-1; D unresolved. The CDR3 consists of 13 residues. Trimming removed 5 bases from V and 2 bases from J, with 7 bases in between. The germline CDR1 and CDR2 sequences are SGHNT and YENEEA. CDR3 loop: CASSPGPYNEQFF. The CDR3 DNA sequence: TGTGCCAGCAGCCCTGGGCCCTACAATGAGCAGTTCTTC.

For the CDR3, the DNA is TGTGCCAGCAGCTTCTTGACAGGGGCAACTAATGAAAAACTGTTTTTT. Its protein product is CASSFLTGATNEKLFF. V and J are TRBV7-6 and TRBJ1-4; 8 bases map to TRBD1. The trim removed 3 bases at V and 0 bases at J, leaving 3 bases unmatched. Germline values: CDR1 SGHVS, CDR2 FNYEAQ. The CDR3 consists of 16 residues. The variable domain in full, completed from reference TRBV7-6 and TRBJ1-4, reads GAGVSQSPRYKVTKRGQDVALRCDPISGHVSLYWYRQALGQGPEFLTYFNYEAQQDKSGLPNDRFSAERPEGSISTLTIQRTEQRDSAMYRCASSFLTGATNEKLFFGSGTQLSVL.

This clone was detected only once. The CDR3 sequence: CASNRGGKTDTQYF. CDR3 bases: TGTGCCAGCAATAGGGGCGGGAAGACAGATACGCAGTATTTT. The chain combines TRBV6-1 with TRBJ2-3; tentative D call: TRBD2 (6 bases). Deletions cut 7 bases from V and 3 bases from J, with 14 bases between. The germline V gene encodes CDR1 MNHNS and CDR2 SASEGT. This CDR3 comprises 14 residues.

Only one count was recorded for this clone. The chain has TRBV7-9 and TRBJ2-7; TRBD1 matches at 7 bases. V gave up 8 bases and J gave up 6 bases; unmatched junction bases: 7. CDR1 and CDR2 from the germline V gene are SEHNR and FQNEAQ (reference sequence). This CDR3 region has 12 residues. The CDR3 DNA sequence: TGTGCCAGCGGTAGACAGGGAACCGAGCAGTACTTC. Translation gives CASGRQGTEQYF.

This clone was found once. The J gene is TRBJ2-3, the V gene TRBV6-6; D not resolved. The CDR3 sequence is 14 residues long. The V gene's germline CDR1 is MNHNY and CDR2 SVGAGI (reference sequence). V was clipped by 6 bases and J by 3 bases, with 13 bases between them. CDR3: CASSSALGTDTQYF. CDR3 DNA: TGTGCCAGCAGCTCAGCATTAGGGACAGATACGCAGTATTTT.

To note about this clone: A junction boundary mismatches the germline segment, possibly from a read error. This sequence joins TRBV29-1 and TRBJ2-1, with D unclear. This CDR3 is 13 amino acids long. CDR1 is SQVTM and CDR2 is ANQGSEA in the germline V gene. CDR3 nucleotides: TGCAGCGCTGAAACGGCCTGGGGCAATGAGCAGTTCTTC. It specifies CSAETAWGNEQFF.

The CDR3 bases are TGTGCCAGCTCACCTGGGACAGGGACTGGAAACACCATATATTTT. Translating it yields CASSPGTGTGNTIYF. The chain combines TRBV18 with TRBJ1-3, with 9 bases aligning to TRBD1. V lost 3 bases and J lost 2; bases outside the gene matches: 2. Looked up from germline, CDR1 is KGHSH and CDR2 is LQKENI. The CDR3 is 15 residues long.

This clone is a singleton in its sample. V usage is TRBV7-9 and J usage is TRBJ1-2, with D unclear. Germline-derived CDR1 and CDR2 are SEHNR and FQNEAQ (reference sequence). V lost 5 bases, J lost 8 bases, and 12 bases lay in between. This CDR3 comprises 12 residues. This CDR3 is CASSPLVGGYTF. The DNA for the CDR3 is TGTGCCAGCAGCCCCCTGGTTGGAGGCTACACCTTC.

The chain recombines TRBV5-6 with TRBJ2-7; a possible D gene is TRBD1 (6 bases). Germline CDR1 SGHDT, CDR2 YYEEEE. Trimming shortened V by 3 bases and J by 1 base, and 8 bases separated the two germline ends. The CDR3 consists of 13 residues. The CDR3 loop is CASSYTGSYEQYF. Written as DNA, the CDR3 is TGTGCCAGCAGCTACACAGGGTCCTACGAGCAGTACTTC.

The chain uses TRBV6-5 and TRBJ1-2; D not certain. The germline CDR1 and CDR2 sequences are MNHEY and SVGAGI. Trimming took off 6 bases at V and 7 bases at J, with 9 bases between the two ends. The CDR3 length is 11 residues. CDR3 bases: TGTGCCAGCAGGGAATTACTTGGCTACACCTTC. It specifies CASRELLGYTF.

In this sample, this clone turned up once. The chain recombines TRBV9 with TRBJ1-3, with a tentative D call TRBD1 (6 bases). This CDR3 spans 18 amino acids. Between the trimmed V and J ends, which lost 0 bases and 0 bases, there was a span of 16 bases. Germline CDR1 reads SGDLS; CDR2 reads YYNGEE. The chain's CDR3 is CASSVDPPGALSGNTIYF. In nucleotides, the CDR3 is TGTGCCAGCAGCGTAGATCCCCCGGGGGCCCTCTCTGGAAACACCATATATTTT. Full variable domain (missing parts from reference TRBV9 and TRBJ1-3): DSGVTQTPKHLITATGQRVTLRCSPRSGDLSVYWYQQSLDQGLQFLIQYYNGEERAKGNILERFSAQQFPDLHSELNLSSLELGDSALYFCASSVDPPGALSGNTIYFGEGSWLTVV.

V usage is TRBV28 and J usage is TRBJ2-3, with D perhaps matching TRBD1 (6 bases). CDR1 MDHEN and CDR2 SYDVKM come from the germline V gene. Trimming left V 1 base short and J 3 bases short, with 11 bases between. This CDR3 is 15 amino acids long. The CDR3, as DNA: TGTGCCAGCAGTTTATCCCCGACAGGAACAGATACGCAGTATTTT. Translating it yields CASSLSPTGTDTQYF.

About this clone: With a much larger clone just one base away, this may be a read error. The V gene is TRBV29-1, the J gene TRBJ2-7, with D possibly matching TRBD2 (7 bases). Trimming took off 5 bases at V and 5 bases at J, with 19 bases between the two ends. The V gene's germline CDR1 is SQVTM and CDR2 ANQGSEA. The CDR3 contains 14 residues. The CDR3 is CSVQGLGGADEQYF. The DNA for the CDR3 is TGCAGCGTTCAGGGACTTGGGGGGGCAGACGAGCAGTACTTC.

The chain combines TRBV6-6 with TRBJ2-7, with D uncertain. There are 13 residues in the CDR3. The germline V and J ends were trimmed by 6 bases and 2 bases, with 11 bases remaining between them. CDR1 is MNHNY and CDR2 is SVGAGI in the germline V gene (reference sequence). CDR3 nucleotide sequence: TGTGCCAGCAGAAGGAGCCTGACCTACGAGCAGTACTTC. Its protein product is CASRRSLTYEQYF.

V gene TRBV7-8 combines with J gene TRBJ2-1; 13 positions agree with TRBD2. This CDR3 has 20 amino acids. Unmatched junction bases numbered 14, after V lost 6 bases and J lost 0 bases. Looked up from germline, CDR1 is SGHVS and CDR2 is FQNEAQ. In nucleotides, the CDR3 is TGTGCCAGCAGTAATCCGGGACTAGCGGGGCCTAAATTCTCCTACAATGAGCAGTTCTTC. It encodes CASSNPGLAGPKFSYNEQFF. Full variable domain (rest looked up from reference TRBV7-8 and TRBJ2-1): GAGVSQSPRYKVAKRGQDVALRCDPISGHVSLFWYQQALGQGPEFLTYFQNEAQLDKSGLPSDRFFAERPEGSVSTLKIQRTQQEDSAVYLCASSNPGLAGPKFSYNEQFFGPGTRLTVL.

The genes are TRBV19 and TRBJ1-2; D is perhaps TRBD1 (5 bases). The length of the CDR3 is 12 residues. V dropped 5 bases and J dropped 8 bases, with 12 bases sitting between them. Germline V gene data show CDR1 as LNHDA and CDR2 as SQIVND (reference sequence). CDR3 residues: CASSHRDEGYTF. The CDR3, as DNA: TGTGCCAGTAGTCACCGGGACGAGGGCTACACCTTC. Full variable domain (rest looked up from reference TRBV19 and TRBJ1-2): DGGITQSPKYLFRKEGQNVTLSCEQNLNHDAMYWYRQDPGQGLRLIYYSQIVNDFQKGDIAEGYSVSREKKESFPLTVTSAQKNPTAFYLCASSHRDEGYTFGSGTRLTVV.

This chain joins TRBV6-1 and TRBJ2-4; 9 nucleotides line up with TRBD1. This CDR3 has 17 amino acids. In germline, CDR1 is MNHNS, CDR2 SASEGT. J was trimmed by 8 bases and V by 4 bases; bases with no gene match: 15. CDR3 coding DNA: TGTGCCAGCAGTGTTAAGGGACAGGGCCTTGAGAGGGACATTCAGTACTTC. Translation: CASSVKGQGLERDIQYF.

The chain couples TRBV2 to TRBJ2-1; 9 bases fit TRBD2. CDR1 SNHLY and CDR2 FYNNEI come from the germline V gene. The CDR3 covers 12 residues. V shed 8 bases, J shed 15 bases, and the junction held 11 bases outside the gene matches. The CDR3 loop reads CASSLVREGGFF. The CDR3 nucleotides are TGTGCCAGCTCCCTGGTGCGGGAGGGAGGGTTCTTC.